This TCR beta chain was retrieved from a study of T cells in Graves' hyperthyroidism and ophthalmopathy. RNA transcripts were the template for amplifying TCR beta CDR3 regions. In the first-round RT-PCR of the TCR CDR3, the HTBI primer set was used. MiXCR, run by TCRdb on the multiplex PCR reads, gives a single entry per CDR3 protein. Of over 120,000 distinct CDR3 sequences detected, over 20% appear once; the ten largest clones hold around two thirds. This clonotype was picked up many times. Its specificity is unknown. Reasons for excluding patients were uncontrolled infection, other autoimmune disease, pregnancy or lactation. V lost 2 bases to trimming and J lost 7 bases, with 12 bases between them. Germline V CDR1 and CDR2: SGHAT, FQDESV (reference sequence). The CDR3 is 14 amino acids. Study-wide points: The model made its ophthalmopathy prediction, and onset followed a median around six months later.

Sequencing input: blood. This receptor was obtained from a woman aged 50 to 60 with Graves' hyperthyroidism that later progressed to Graves' ophthalmopathy. The chain uses TRBV11-1 and TRBJ1-5, with a tentative D call TRBD1 (5 bases). CDR3 bases: TGTGCCAGCAGCTTAACGAATCAGGGCCAGCCCCAGCATTTT. Its protein is CASSLTNQGQPQHF.